One and the same sample provided the 10 T cell receptor beta chains below, sequenced in a study of T-cell memory formation after mild COVID-19. TCRdb recomputed calls from the 5' RACE reads with MiXCR, one row per CDR3 protein. The sample has about 88,000 distinct CDR3 sequences, roughly 25% seen once. Sequencing used PBMCs or a T cell subset sorted from them (not recorded which). These receptors were collected from a man in his late teens or twenties who had mild COVID-19 (a few samples of this study predate the infection). Cell type and time point are not known.

This clonotype occurred a few times. This chain joins TRBV9 and TRBJ2-1, with 13 positions matching TRBD2. V trimming: 2 bases; J trimming: 6 bases; junction bases outside the gene matches: 5. The CDR3 length is 16 residues. Germline assignment: CDR1 SGDLS and CDR2 YYNGEE. The CDR3 sequence: CASSVRTSGGLNEQFF. The CDR3, as DNA: TGTGCCAGCAGCGTCCGGACTAGCGGGGGCCTCAATGAGCAGTTCTTC. Together with reference TRBV9 and TRBJ2-1, the CDR3 gives the full variable domain: DSGVTQTPKHLITATGQRVTLRCSPRSGDLSVYWYQQSLDQGLQFLIQYYNGEERAKGNILERFSAQQFPDLHSELNLSSLELGDSALYFCASSVRTSGGLNEQFFGPGTRLTVL.

This clonotype was counted between two and nine times. The chain is built from TRBV12-3 or TRBV12-4 and TRBJ2-1; D is unclear. The CDR3 contains 14 residues. V was cut by 3 bases and J by 2 bases, with 8 bases left in between. DNA of the CDR3: TGTGCCAGCAGTTTGCAAAGCCCCTACAATGAGCAGTTCTTC. Amino acid sequence: CASSLQSPYNEQFF.

This clonotype has only a few counts. This sequence joins TRBV7-8 and TRBJ1-1; 7 nucleotides line up with TRBD1. The CDR3 has 17 amino acids. The germline V gene has CDR1 SGHVS and CDR2 FQNEAQ. V lost 1 base, J lost 1 base, and 9 bases stayed unmatched. The CDR3 is CASSLGRGALENTEAFF. As DNA, the CDR3 is TGTGCCAGCAGCTTAGGCAGGGGGGCCCTAGAGAACACTGAAGCTTTCTTT.

The CDR3 nucleotides are TGTGCCAGCAGCTCCCAAGAGCGCCCCATATATTTT. Protein product: CASSSQERPIYF. The chain recombines TRBV7-9 with TRBJ1-3; D is undetermined. Germline-derived CDR1 and CDR2 are SEHNR and FQNEAQ (reference sequence). The V and J ends lost 4 bases and 11 bases respectively, with 12 bases between them. The CDR3 runs to 12 residues.

The J gene is TRBJ1-5, the V gene TRBV20-1, with no clear D. From germline, CDR1 is DFQATT and CDR2 SNEGSKA (reference sequence). The CDR3 contains 15 residues. The CDR3, as DNA: TGCAGGTCTAGGCCTACCTTGAAGACCAATCAGCCCCAGCATTTT. Protein: CRSRPTLKTNQPQHF.

This clonotype showed up just a few times. The rearrangement joins TRBV5-1 to TRBJ2-5, with 7 bases that match TRBD1. J lost 3 bases, V lost 3 bases, and 8 bases had no gene match. The CDR3 runs 15 residues. The V gene's germline CDR1 is SGHRS and CDR2 YFSETQ. The CDR3 reads CASSSGTAMKETQYF. The CDR3 DNA is TGCGCCAGCAGCTCCGGGACAGCCATGAAAGAGACCCAGTACTTC.

This clonotype appeared a few times. The V call is TRBV7-3, the J call TRBJ1-2, with D perhaps matching TRBD1 (5 bases). Looked up from germline, CDR1 is SGHTA and CDR2 is FQGTGA. V dropped 5 bases and J dropped 4 bases, with 11 bases sitting between them. This CDR3 region has 13 residues. CDR3 region: CASSPGTSYGYTF. CDR3 DNA: TGTGCCAGCAGCCCCGGGACCTCCTATGGCTACACCTTC. The full variable domain, in which reference TRBV7-3 and TRBJ1-2 provide the parts outside the CDR3, is GAGVSQTPSNKVTEKGKYVELRCDPISGHTALYWYRQSLGQGPEFLIYFQGTGAADDSGLPNDRFFAVRPEGSVSTLKIQRTERGDSAVYLCASSPGTSYGYTFGSGTRLTVV.

V gene TRBV27 combines with J gene TRBJ2-5; TRBD2 matches 11 bases. V lost 5 bases, J lost 4 bases, and 6 bases stayed unmatched. The germline CDR1 and CDR2 sequences are MNHEY and SMNVEV (reference sequence). The CDR3 consists of 15 residues. CDR3 region: CASSQTSGVGETQYF. The DNA of the CDR3 is TGTGCCAGCAGTCAGACTAGCGGGGTCGGAGAGACCCAGTACTTC.

The rearrangement uses TRBV5-1 and TRBJ2-1; D could derive from TRBD1 or TRBD2 (5 bases each). The CDR3 extends over 15 amino acids. Trimming stripped 3 bases from V and 5 bases from J, with 15 bases between. Germline V lookup: CDR1 SGHRS, CDR2 YFSETQ. CDR3 sequence (DNA): TGCGCCAGCAGCTCCTACTCGGGGCGAGACAATGAGCAGTTCTTC. Protein sequence: CASSSYSGRDNEQFF. The full variable domain, rest sourced from reference TRBV5-1 and TRBJ2-1, is KAGVTQTPRYLIKTRGQQVTLSCSPISGHRSVSWYQQTPGQGLQFLFEYFSETQRNKGNFPGRFSGRQFSNSRSEMNVSTLELGDSALYLCASSSYSGRDNEQFFGPGTRLTVL.

This clonotype was found a few times. This chain uses TRBV28 with TRBJ1-6; D not certain. The V and J ends lost 5 bases and 9 bases respectively, with 5 bases between them. Germline lookup yields CDR1 MDHEN and CDR2 SYDVKM. The CDR3 extends over 11 amino acids. The CDR3 DNA follows: TGTGCCAGCAGTAAGGGTTCACCCCTCCACTTT. It specifies CASSKGSPLHF.